A single sample is the source of the 17 T cell receptor beta chains below, sequenced in a study of shared clonotypes between healthy human individuals. Data came from immunoSEQ multiplex PCR; TCRdb stores just in-frame clones and leaves some out. The sample holds 2.3 million or so clones; over 85% are singletons and the top ten take 0.39%. Specimen: naive CD4+ T cells from PBMCs. As for subset: CD45RA+ positively selected. These receptor sequences come from a man in his late teens or twenties in good health. Some clones in this sample may be carry-over from other donors' samples.

The J gene is TRBJ1-6, the V gene TRBV5-4; TRBD1 matches at 8 bases. The CDR3 consists of 13 residues. The V segment lost 4 bases and the J segment 6 bases; nucleotides outside the gene matches: 0. CDR1 and CDR2 from the germline V gene are SGHNT and YYREEE (reference sequence). The DNA for the CDR3 is TGTGCCAGCAGCGGACAGGGTAATTCACCCCTCCACTTT. Protein sequence: CASSGQGNSPLHF.

This chain connects TRBV5-1 to TRBJ2-7; 7 bases are shared with TRBD1. The CDR3 length is 14 residues. The germline gives CDR1 SGHRS, CDR2 YFSETQ. J lost 1 base, V lost 1 base, and 2 bases had no gene match. The CDR3 DNA sequence: TGCGCCAGCAGCTTGTCGGACAGGTCCTACGAGCAGTACTTC. It encodes CASSLSDRSYEQYF.

This chain links TRBV5-6 with TRBJ1-2; 10 bases are shared with TRBD1. Looked up from germline, CDR1 is SGHDT and CDR2 is YYEEEE. This CDR3 spans 15 amino acids. V lost 0 bases to trimming and J lost 8 bases; unmatched junction nucleotides: 7. CDR3 amino acids: CASSLEDRGRVGYTF. The CDR3 nucleotides read TGTGCCAGCAGCTTGGAAGACAGGGGGCGAGTAGGCTACACCTTC.

The chain joins TRBV20-1 to TRBJ2-3; D is uncertain. Germline assignment: CDR1 DFQATT and CDR2 SNEGSKA (reference sequence). This CDR3 contains 11 residues. DNA of the CDR3: TGCAGCCTATCTAGCACAGATACGCAGTATTTT. It is translated as CSLSSTDTQYF.

The J gene is TRBJ2-7, the V gene TRBV7-8, with D perhaps being TRBD1 or TRBD2 (6 bases each). The CDR3 is 15 amino acids. V was clipped by 5 bases and J by 5 bases, with 19 bases between them. Germline V lookup: CDR1 SGHVS, CDR2 FQNEAQ. The CDR3 protein is CASSPGGDIFHEQYF. The CDR3 region has the DNA TGTGCCAGCAGCCCAGGAGGGGACATCTTCCACGAGCAGTACTTC.

Turning to this clone: In the same sample, other DNA sequences code for this CDR3. The chain uses TRBV19 and TRBJ2-3; TRBD1 matches at 10 bases. The CDR3 runs 13 residues. V trimming: 9 bases; J trimming: 3 bases; junction bases outside the gene matches: 3. Germline CDR1 LNHDA, CDR2 SQIVND (reference sequence). As DNA, the CDR3 is TGTGCCAGCCGGGACAGGGGTACAGATACGCAGTATTTT. It translates to CASRDRGTDTQYF. Complete variable domain (other parts from reference TRBV19 and TRBJ2-3): DGGITQSPKYLFRKEGQNVTLSCEQNLNHDAMYWYRQDPGQGLRLIYYSQIVNDFQKGDIAEGYSVSREKKESFPLTVTSAQKNPTAFYLCASRDRGTDTQYFGPGTRLTVL.

V and J are TRBV5-1 and TRBJ2-7; TRBD2 might be the D (5 bases). Germline CDR1 is SGHRS and CDR2 is YFSETQ. Trimming removed 0 bases at V and 3 bases at J, with 13 bases between. This CDR3 comprises 15 residues. The CDR3 loop is CASSLGVVGDYEQYF. In nucleotides, the CDR3 is TGCGCCAGCAGCTTGGGGGTGGTGGGAGACTACGAGCAGTACTTC.

The chain has TRBV11-1 and TRBJ2-3; D not resolved. Between the trimmed V and J ends, which lost 1 base and 2 bases, there was a span of 7 bases. Per the germline V gene, CDR1 is SGHAT and CDR2 is FQDESV (reference sequence). The CDR3 covers 14 residues. The CDR3 nucleotides are TGTGCCAGCAGCTTAGAGGTTTCCACAGATACGCAGTATTTT. Amino acids: CASSLEVSTDTQYF.

The CDR3: CASSLGSSSSETQYF. The CDR3 region has the DNA TGTGCCAGCAGCTTAGGGTCGTCTAGCTCGGAGACCCAGTACTTC. The genes are TRBV7-2 and TRBJ2-5; D may be TRBD2 (5 bases). The CDR3 spans 15 residues. From germline, CDR1 is SGHTA and CDR2 FQGNSA. The ends were cut back, 1 base at V and 5 bases at J, with 14 bases in the middle.

V and J are TRBV7-6 and TRBJ2-2; TRBD2 aligns across 7 bases. Unmatched junction bases numbered 9, after V lost 3 bases and J lost 5 bases. This CDR3 contains 16 residues. Germline-derived CDR1 and CDR2 are SGHVS and FNYEAQ. The CDR3 sequence: CASSFAGSGYTGELFF. The CDR3 coding sequence is TGTGCCAGCAGCTTCGCAGGTAGCGGGTATACCGGGGAGCTGTTTTTT.

The gene calls are TRBV28 and TRBJ2-2; the D gene could be TRBD1 or TRBD2 (5 bases each). Trimming left V 6 bases short and J 6 bases short, with 14 bases between. In germline, CDR1 is MDHEN, CDR2 SYDVKM. CDR3 length: 14 residues. The CDR3 DNA sequence: TGTGCCAGCAGGTCCGGGACCTTCGCCGGGGAGCTGTTTTTT. Its translation is CASRSGTFAGELFF.

On this clone itself: Other DNA sequences in the same sample also yield this CDR3. The V and J genes are TRBV28 and TRBJ1-5, with TRBD1 matching over 8 bases. The CDR3 runs 15 residues. The germline CDR1 and CDR2 sequences are MDHEN and SYDVKM. V lost 5 bases, J lost 0 bases, and 3 bases stayed unmatched. The CDR3 here is CASSRTGTSNQPQHF. In nucleotides, the CDR3 is TGTGCCAGCAGTAGGACAGGGACTAGCAATCAGCCCCAGCATTTT.

This clone was seen just once. J is TRBJ1-4 and V is TRBV28, with D possibly TRBD1 on 5 matching bases. The germline V gene has CDR1 MDHEN and CDR2 SYDVKM. CDR3 length equals 14 residues. V was pared by 4 bases and J by 2 bases, with 8 bases between. CDR3 loop: CASSWGGTNEKLFF. In nucleotides, the CDR3 is TGTGCCAGCAGTTGGGGGGGGACTAATGAAAAACTGTTTTTT.

CDR3 in amino acids: CASSEYREGEQFF. The CDR3 DNA sequence: TGTGCCAGCAGTGAGTACAGGGAAGGTGAGCAGTTCTTC. The chain combines TRBV2 with TRBJ2-1; TRBD1 is a possible D gene (6 bases). The V gene lost 3 bases and the J gene lost 9 bases, with 12 bases spanning the gap. The CDR3 loop spans 13 amino acids. Germline V lookup: CDR1 SNHLY, CDR2 FYNNEI.

CDR3 protein: CASSLGYLEQFF. The DNA for the CDR3 is TGTGCCAGCAGCTTAGGGTACTTAGAGCAGTTCTTC. The J gene is TRBJ2-1, the V gene TRBV7-2; no reliable D call. CDR1 and CDR2 from the germline V gene are SGHTA and FQGNSA. Deletions cut 1 base from V and 10 bases from J, with 8 bases between. This CDR3 comprises 12 residues.

The chain recombines TRBV5-1 with TRBJ2-3; 7 bases map to TRBD2. The CDR3 length is 14 residues. Germline CDR1 is SGHRS and CDR2 is YFSETQ. V was pared by 6 bases and J by 4 bases, with 8 bases of the junction left unmatched. As DNA, the CDR3 is TGCGCCAGCACCCCCGCTGCGGGAGCAGATACGCAGTATTTT. It yields the protein CASTPAAGADTQYF. Combining the CDR3 with reference TRBV5-1 and TRBJ2-3 gives the whole variable domain KAGVTQTPRYLIKTRGQQVTLSCSPISGHRSVSWYQQTPGQGLQFLFEYFSETQRNKGNFPGRFSGRQFSNSRSEMNVSTLELGDSALYLCASTPAAGADTQYFGPGTRLTVL.

Turning to this clone: Other DNA sequences of this sample code for an identical CDR3. V gene TRBV19 combines with J gene TRBJ1-5; TRBD1 aligns across 8 bases. The germline V gene encodes CDR1 LNHDA and CDR2 SQIVND (reference sequence). The V gene end was trimmed by 3 bases and the J gene end by 2 bases; junction bases not matched to a gene: 3. The CDR3 spans 15 residues. CDR3 coding DNA: TGTGCCAGTAGTATTACGGGACAGGGCAATCAGCCCCAGCATTTT. Residues: CASSITGQGNQPQHF.